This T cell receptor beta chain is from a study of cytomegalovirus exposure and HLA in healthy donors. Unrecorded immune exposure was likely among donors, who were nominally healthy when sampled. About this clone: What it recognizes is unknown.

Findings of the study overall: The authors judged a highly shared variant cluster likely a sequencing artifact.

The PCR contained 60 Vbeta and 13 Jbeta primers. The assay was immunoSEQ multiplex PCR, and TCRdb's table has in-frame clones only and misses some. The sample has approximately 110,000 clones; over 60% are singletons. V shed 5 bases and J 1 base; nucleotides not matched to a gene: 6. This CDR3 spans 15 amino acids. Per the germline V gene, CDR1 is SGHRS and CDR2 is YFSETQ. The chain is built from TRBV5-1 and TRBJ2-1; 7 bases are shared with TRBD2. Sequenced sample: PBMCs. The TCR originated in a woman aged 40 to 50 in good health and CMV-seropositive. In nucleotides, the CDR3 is TGCGCCAGCAGACTCTCTAGCGGTTCCTACAATGAGCAGTTCTTC. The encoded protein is CASRLSSGSYNEQFF.